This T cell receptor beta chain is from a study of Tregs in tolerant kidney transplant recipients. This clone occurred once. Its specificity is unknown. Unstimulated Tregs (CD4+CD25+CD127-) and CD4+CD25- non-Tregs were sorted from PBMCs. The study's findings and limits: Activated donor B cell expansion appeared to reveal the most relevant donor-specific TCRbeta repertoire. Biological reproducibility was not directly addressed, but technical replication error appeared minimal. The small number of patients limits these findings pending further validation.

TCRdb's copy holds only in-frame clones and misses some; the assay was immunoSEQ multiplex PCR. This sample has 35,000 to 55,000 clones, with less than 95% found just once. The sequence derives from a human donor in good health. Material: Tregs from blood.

The CDR3 loop reads CASSYLGLAGGGETQYF. In DNA form, the CDR3 reads TGTGCCAGCAGCTACCTTGGTCTAGCGGGAGGCGGAGAGACCCAGTACTTC. The chain uses TRBV7-9 and TRBJ2-5, with 11 bases lining up with TRBD2. V lost 4 bases, J lost 4 bases, and 11 bases stayed unmatched. The length of the CDR3 is 17 residues. Germline CDR1 reads SEHNR; CDR2 reads FQNEAQ (reference sequence).